One sample yielded the 22 T cell receptor beta chains listed below, sequenced in a study of T cell changes during pregnancy in multiple sclerosis (dated by TCRdb to 2018 to 2020). Library preparation used the immunoSEQ multiplex PCR assay. Sourced from immuneACCESS, this table was stored by TCRdb with only in-frame sequences that have V and J called. A share of the clones is absent; for the studies checked, an unresolved V gene accounts for under half, and the remainder has no known explanation. The sample table lists 70,000 to 95,000 clones, 90% to 95% of them with a count of one. Less than 2.5% of the sample is held by the ten biggest clonotypes. The source material was peripheral blood, sampled in the third trimester of pregnancy. The receptors shown here come from a female donor with multiple sclerosis, enrolled in a pregnancy study.

This clone was seen more than once but under ten times. The rearrangement joins TRBV10-3 to TRBJ1-2; 10 nucleotides agree with TRBD1. J lost 4 bases, V lost 0 bases, and 8 bases had no gene match. The CDR3 length is 17 residues. Germline assignment: CDR1 ENHRY and CDR2 SYGVKD. CDR3 DNA sequence: TGTGCCATCAGTGAGTCGAAGGGGACAGGGGCCATCTATGGCTACACCTTC. The encoded protein is CAISESKGTGAIYGYTF.

The chain employs TRBV7-8 and TRBJ2-7; 9 bases align to TRBD2. The CDR3 runs to 17 residues. Germline CDR1 is SGHVS and CDR2 is FQNEAQ. The V segment lost 4 bases and the J segment 5 bases; nucleotides outside the gene matches: 15. CDR3 sequence reads: CASSSPGLALSWHEQYF. Written as DNA, the CDR3 is TGTGCCAGCAGCTCCCCGGGACTAGCCCTCTCGTGGCACGAGCAGTACTTC.

This chain joins TRBV7-2 and TRBJ2-7; maybe TRBD1 (5 bases). Trimming stripped 5 bases from V and 2 bases from J, with 16 bases between. Looked up from germline, CDR1 is SGHTA and CDR2 is FQGNSA. CDR3 length: 15 amino acids. The CDR3 here is CASSETETLTYEQYF. The DNA of the CDR3 is TGTGCCAGCAGCGAGACAGAGACCCTTACCTACGAGCAGTACTTC. Full variable domain (rest looked up from reference TRBV7-2 and TRBJ2-7): GAGVSQSPSNKVTEKGKDVELRCDPISGHTALYWYRQSLGQGLEFLIYFQGNSAPDKSGLPSDRFSAERTGGSVSTLTIQRTQQEDSAVYLCASSETETLTYEQYFGPGTRLTVT.

J is TRBJ2-5 and V is TRBV6-6; 7 positions match TRBD1. The CDR3 extends over 13 amino acids. Germline trimming cut 6 bases from V and 5 bases from J; bases unmatched to any gene: 6. Per germline, CDR1 MNHNY and CDR2 SVGAGI (reference sequence). The CDR3 nucleotides are TGTGCCAGCAGAAGGGGGCGCGGGGAGACCCAGTACTTC. It yields the protein CASRRGRGETQYF.

On this clone: The sample has other DNA sequences that encode this CDR3 too. The rearrangement joins TRBV27 to TRBJ1-5; no reliable D call. In germline, CDR1 is MNHEY, CDR2 SMNVEV (reference sequence). Between the trimmed V and J ends, which lost 3 bases and 2 bases, there was a span of 5 bases. The CDR3 consists of 13 residues. CDR3 in amino acids: CASSFGGNQPQHF. In DNA, the CDR3 is TGTGCCAGCAGTTTCGGGGGCAATCAGCCCCAGCATTTT.

The chain links TRBV2 to TRBJ2-3; the D gene is possibly TRBD2 (7 bases). Germline V gives CDR1 SNHLY, CDR2 FYNNEI. Deletions cut 8 bases from V and 3 bases from J, with 21 bases between. The CDR3 is 16 residues long. The CDR3 DNA reads as TGTGCCAGCCGAAGGGGGGCGGCTAGCGGAACAGATACGCAGTATTTT. Translated: CASRRGAASGTDTQYF.

The V and J genes are TRBV6-5 and TRBJ2-2; D gene unclear. The germline gives CDR1 MNHEY, CDR2 SVGAGI. V was pared by 2 bases and J by 7 bases, with 8 bases between. The length of the CDR3 is 13 residues. The CDR3 spells CASSYGRGGELFF. The CDR3 DNA is TGTGCCAGCAGTTACGGTCGCGGCGGGGAGCTGTTTTTT.

The chain is built from TRBV15 and TRBJ2-1; D perhaps matches TRBD2 (6 bases). From germline, CDR1 is LNHNV and CDR2 YYDKDF (reference sequence). V shed 6 bases and J shed 9 bases, with 15 bases lying between them. This CDR3 is built from 13 residues. CDR3 nucleotides: TGTGCCACCAGGCTGGTTTTGGGAGGTGAGCAGTTCTTC. Encoded protein: CATRLVLGGEQFF.

The V gene is TRBV18, the J gene TRBJ2-4; maybe TRBD1 (6 bases). CDR1 and CDR2 from the germline V gene are KGHSH and LQKENI. V was trimmed by 0 bases and J by 0 bases, leaving 12 bases between them. The CDR3 is made up of 17 amino acids. The CDR3 sequence is CASSPPTGPLAKNIQYF. CDR3 DNA: TGTGCCAGCTCACCACCCACAGGGCCACTAGCCAAAAACATTCAGTACTTC.

The chain joins TRBV19 to TRBJ2-7; TRBD1 agrees at 10 bases. The CDR3 has 15 amino acids. Germline V gene sequence: CDR1 LNHDA, CDR2 SQIVND (reference sequence). Trimming cost V 1 base and J 1 base; bases outside gene matches: 1. CDR3 DNA: TGTGCCAGTAGTATAGGGACAGGGGGTTCCTACGAGCAGTACTTC. It specifies CASSIGTGGSYEQYF.

The chain joins TRBV28 to TRBJ2-7, with D perhaps TRBD1 (6 bases). This CDR3 has 14 amino acids. Germline values: CDR1 MDHEN, CDR2 SYDVKM. Trimming pared 10 bases from V and 0 bases from J, leaving 16 bases between. CDR3 amino acids: CATQTGHSSYEQYF. The CDR3 bases are TGTGCCACTCAGACAGGTCACAGCTCCTACGAGCAGTACTTC.

The chain recombines TRBV30 with TRBJ1-2; TRBD1 might be the D (5 bases). The V end was cut by 8 bases, the J end by 3 bases, with 16 bases between. Germline assignment: CDR1 GTSNPN and CDR2 SVGIG (reference sequence). This CDR3 comprises 13 residues. The CDR3 coding sequence is TGTGCCCTCCAGAGCAGGGCGGACTATGGCTACACCTTC. Translation: CALQSRADYGYTF.

V usage is TRBV29-1 and J usage is TRBJ2-1; D might be TRBD1 (5 bases). Trimming removed 0 bases at V and 7 bases at J, with 7 bases between. There are 12 residues in the CDR3. CDR1 SQVTM and CDR2 ANQGSEA come from the germline V gene. For the CDR3, the DNA is TGCAGCGTTGAAGATCCAGGGAATGAGCAGTTCTTC. This translates into CSVEDPGNEQFF.

This chain links TRBV11-1 with TRBJ2-5; 9 bases agree with TRBD2. Germline assignment: CDR1 SGHAT and CDR2 FQDESV (reference sequence). V was clipped by 5 bases and J by 2 bases; unmatched bases: 6. The CDR3 has 15 amino acids. DNA of the CDR3: TGTGCCAGCAGCGGGGGGACTAGCCGTCAAGAGACCCAGTACTTC. It specifies CASSGGTSRQETQYF.

The CDR3 here is CASSPHGTSGYEQYF. CDR3 nucleotide sequence: TGTGCCAGCAGTCCCCACGGGACTAGCGGGTACGAGCAGTACTTC. The V gene is TRBV28, the J gene TRBJ2-7, with TRBD2 matching 12 bases. CDR1 and CDR2 (germline): MDHEN, SYDVKM. The CDR3 contains 15 residues. V shed 5 bases and J 4 bases; nucleotides not matched to a gene: 6.

This clone was seen only once. The chain employs TRBV4-1 and TRBJ2-2; D gene ambiguous. Per the germline V gene, CDR1 is MGHRA and CDR2 is YSYEKL. Between the trimmed V and J ends, which lost 0 bases and 1 base, there was a span of 6 bases. This CDR3 contains 15 residues. This CDR3 is CASSQEPGNTGELFF. The CDR3, as DNA: TGCGCCAGCAGCCAAGAACCAGGGAACACCGGGGAGCTGTTTTTT.

The chain links TRBV5-1 to TRBJ2-1, with D possibly matching TRBD2 (6 bases). V was pared by 0 bases and J by 8 bases, with 15 bases between. This CDR3 comprises 15 residues. Germline V gene sequence: CDR1 SGHRS, CDR2 YFSETQ. The chain's CDR3 is CASSLGSSVGDEQFF. The CDR3 region has the DNA TGCGCCAGCAGCTTGGGGTCTAGCGTCGGTGATGAGCAGTTCTTC.

CDR3 protein: CASSLPGGGNTEAFF. CDR3 DNA: TGTGCCAGCAGCTTACCCGGGGGTGGGAACACTGAAGCTTTCTTT. The genes are TRBV7-9 and TRBJ1-1; the D gene is possibly TRBD1 (5 bases). This CDR3 spans 15 amino acids. Trimming pared 2 bases from V and 1 base from J, leaving 11 bases between. Germline V gene data show CDR1 as SEHNR and CDR2 as FQNEAQ (reference sequence).

The chain joins TRBV9 to TRBJ2-7, with D hard to call. This CDR3 contains 14 residues. Trimming cost V 0 bases and J 0 bases, with 7 bases left between them. CDR1 SGDLS and CDR2 YYNGEE come from the germline V gene. CDR3 coding DNA: TGTGCCAGCAGCGTAGCTTTAGCCTCCTACGAGCAGTACTTC. This translates into CASSVALASYEQYF.

This clone was detected once. The gene calls are TRBV7-9 and TRBJ2-5, with D perhaps TRBD1 (5 bases). Germline V CDR1 and CDR2: SEHNR, FQNEAQ (reference sequence). The CDR3 totals 15 residues. Trimming removed 2 bases from V and 8 bases from J, with 18 bases in between. The CDR3 here is CASSLSIGVLETQYF. CDR3 bases: TGTGCCAGCAGCTTATCGATAGGGGTGTTAGAAACCCAGTACTTC.

The chain recombines TRBV6-1 with TRBJ2-7; TRBD2 matches at 7 bases. The germline V gene encodes CDR1 MNHNS and CDR2 SASEGT. CDR3 length equals 13 residues. V was clipped by 8 bases and J by 3 bases; unmatched bases: 7. The CDR3 DNA reads TGTGCCAGCGGGGCGGGAGTGGGCTACGAGCAGTACTTC. This gives the protein CASGAGVGYEQYF.

The table lists this clone with a count of one. The chain combines TRBV30 with TRBJ2-7; the D gene is possibly TRBD2 (5 bases). The CDR3 is 13 residues long. Per the germline V gene, CDR1 is GTSNPN and CDR2 is SVGIG (reference sequence). The V gene lost 2 bases and the J gene lost 6 bases, with 14 bases spanning the gap. CDR3 in amino acids: CAWSLALVAEQYF. CDR3 sequence (DNA): TGTGCCTGGAGTTTAGCACTAGTTGCCGAGCAGTACTTC.